These T cell receptor beta chains were read from a single sample in a study of cytomegalovirus exposure and HLA in healthy donors. Measured with immunoSEQ multiplex PCR; TCRdb has only the in-frame clones, and not every one. The sample lists approximately 72,000 clones, around 64% seen once, with about 20% in the top ten. The sample was PBMCs. These receptor sequences come from a man aged 35-49 years in good health and CMV-seropositive. The CDR3 runs from the conserved cysteine through the conserved F or W. D genes are given only for firm matches. The listing skips clone size in some rows; elsewhere it reads once, few, many or a size class.

J | D | size | V | DNA | CDR3
TRBJ1-4 | TRBD1 | . | TRBV6-5 | TGTGCCAGCAGCCCCGGGGACAGGGATGAAAAACTGTTTTTT | CASSPGDRDEKLFF
TRBJ2-5 | . | . | TRBV5-4 | TGTGCCAGCAGCTCGGGACAACCTGGGGCTAAGTACTTC | CASSSGQPGAKYF
TRBJ2-7 | . | few | TRBV6-5 | TGTGCCAGTAACCAGGGTAGGAGCTCCTACGAGCAGTACTTC | CASNQGRSSYEQYF
TRBJ1-2 | . | few | TRBV30 | TGTGCCTGGAACAGCCTCGCTAACTATGGCTACACCTTC | CAWNSLANYGYTF
TRBJ1-4 | TRBD1 | . | TRBV28 | TGTGCCAGCACAACCTACTCCGGGACAGGGAATGAAAAACTGTTTTTT | CASTTYSGTGNEKLFF
TRBJ2-5 | . | . | TRBV7-2 | TGTGCCAGCAGACCCCAGGGGCGGGAGACCCAGTACTTC | CASRPQGRETQYF
TRBJ2-1 | TRBD1 | . | TRBV7-2 | TGTGCCAGCAGCCAAAATTCCTTCAGGGGGAGCTCCTACAATGAGCAGTTCTTC | CASSQNSFRGSSYNEQFF
TRBJ2-2 | TRBD1 | few | TRBV6-5 | TGTGCCAGCAGTGACAGGGACACCGGGGAGCTGTTTTTT | CASSDRDTGELFF
TRBJ1-1 | . | . | TRBV9 | TGTGCCAGCAGCGTAGATGGGAGCACTGAAGCTTTCTTT | CASSVDGSTEAFF
TRBJ2-5 | TRBD2 | . | TRBV6-5 | TGTGCCAGCAGTTACTCGGGGGGGGGTCCCCGGGAGACCCAGTACTTC | CASSYSGGGPRETQYF
TRBJ1-2 | . | . | TRBV6-6 | TGTGCCACCAACAGGGTCGAAGGCTACACCTTC | CATNRVEGYTF
TRBJ1-4 | . | . | TRBV2 | TGTGCCACTAGCGGGGCCCCAGGGACGGCTAACAATGAAAAACTGTTTTTT | CATSGAPGTANNEKLFF
TRBJ2-2 | TRBD2 | few | TRBV28 | TGTGCCAGCAGCCCCCGCCGGAGTAGCGGGGGGGCCTGGGGAACCGGGGAGCTGTTTTTT | CASSPRRSSGGAWGTGELFF
TRBJ2-7 | TRBD1 | . | TRBV6-1 | TGTGCCAGCAGTGGGACAGGGAAGGACAAGCAGTACTTC | CASSGTGKDKQYF
TRBJ2-3 | TRBD2 | few | TRBV9 | TGTGCCAGCAGCCCCCGTGGAGCGGGGGGGGCAGATACGCAGTATTTT | CASSPRGAGGADTQYF
TRBJ1-1 | TRBD1 | . | TRBV28 | TGTGCCAGCAGTTTAACAAGGGCAGGGGGCAATTACGCGGCTTTCTTT | CASSLTRAGGNYAAFF
TRBJ1-2 | . | once | TRBV19 | TGTGCCAGTAGTTCCCCAGGAGGGAACTATGGCTACACCTTC | CASSSPGGNYGYTF
TRBJ1-1 | . | . | TRBV7-3 | TGTGCCAGCAGCTTAACGGGTCAGGACTACACTGAAGCTTTCTTT | CASSLTGQDYTEAFF
TRBJ1-5 | . | . | TRBV18 | TGTGCCAGCTCACACGGGACCGAGCGCGGGAAGCCCCAGCATTTT | CASSHGTERGKPQHF
TRBJ2-7 | TRBD1 | . | TRBV4-1 | TGCGCCAGCAGCCTCTCAGAGGGACAGTCGTACGAGCAGTACTTC | CASSLSEGQSYEQYF
TRBJ2-1 | TRBD1 | . | TRBV7-9 | TGTGCCAGCAGTTTACAGGGGACGAGCTACAATGAGCAGTTCTTC | CASSLQGTSYNEQFF
TRBJ2-7 | . | . | TRBV7-9 | TGTGCCAGCAGCCTTACAGTAGCCTACGAGCAGTACTTC | CASSLTVAYEQYF
TRBJ1-1 | . | . | TRBV28 | TGTGCCAGCAGTTTTGAGGGGAACACTGAAGCTTTCTTT | CASSFEGNTEAFF
TRBJ2-1 | . | . | TRBV9 | TGTGCCAGCAGCGTAGTCACGAGCTCCTACAATGAGCAGTTCTTC | CASSVVTSSYNEQFF
TRBJ1-2 | TRBD1 | . | TRBV7-3 | TGTGCCAGCAGCCCTGGGACAGGGGGCTACGGTTCCCATGGGGACTATGGCTACACCTTC | CASSPGTGGYGSHGDYGYTF
TRBJ2-5 | TRBD1 | . | TRBV5-1 | TGCGCCAGCAGCCCTCCGGGACAGGGTATAGAGACCCAGTACTTC | CASSPPGQGIETQYF
TRBJ2-7 | TRBD1 | . | TRBV4-1 | TGCGCCAGCAGCCAAGATCAACAGGGGGTACCCTACGAGCAGTACTTC | CASSQDQQGVPYEQYF
TRBJ1-6 | TRBD1 | . | TRBV28 | TGTGCCAGCAGATTGACAGGGCTGCCCCTCCACTTT | CASRLTGLPLHF
TRBJ2-5 | . | . | TRBV11-2 | TGTGCCAGCAGCTTAGCCGAGAGGGAGACCCAGTACTTC | CASSLAERETQYF
TRBJ2-3 | TRBD2 | . | TRBV6-4 | TGTGCCAGCAGCGAGAAGACTAGCGGGGGGTCAGATACGCAGTATTTT | CASSEKTSGGSDTQYF
TRBJ1-6 | . | . | TRBV6-5 | TGTGCCAGCTGCAGGATTACTTATAATTCACCCCTCCACTTT | CASCRITYNSPLHF
TRBJ1-2 | TRBD1 | . | TRBV23-1 | TGCGCCAGCAGTCAATTGGACAGGTTGGATGGCTACACCTTC | CASSQLDRLDGYTF
TRBJ1-3 | . | . | TRBV7-9 | TGTGCCAGCAGTCCTAGGGGGAACTCTGGAAACACCATATATTTT | CASSPRGNSGNTIYF
TRBJ1-1 | TRBD1 | . | TRBV4-3 | TGCGCCAGCAGCCAAGGGGGGACAGAACATGAAGCTTTCTTT | CASSQGGTEHEAFF
TRBJ2-5 | . | . | TRBV19 | TGTGCCAGTAGTGAACACAGGGCGGGAGAGACCCAGTACTTC | CASSEHRAGETQYF
TRBJ2-3 | . | . | TRBV5-1 | TGCGCCACGGCACCGGGGTACGGGACAGATACGCAGTATTTT | CATAPGYGTDTQYF
TRBJ2-2 | TRBD2 | . | TRBV9 | TGTGCCAGCAGCACCTTTGGGGGGGTAGACACCGGGGAGCTGTTTTTT | CASSTFGGVDTGELFF
TRBJ2-5 | TRBD2 | few | TRBV7-9 | TGTGCCAGCAGCTCCGCTAGCGGGGGTCTCAAGTACTTC | CASSSASGGLKYF
TRBJ1-1 | . | . | TRBV11-2 | TGTGCCAGCAGCTTAGGGGCCACTGAAGCTTTCTTT | CASSLGATEAFF
TRBJ2-1 | TRBD1 | . | TRBV4-2 | TGTGCCAGCAGCCAAGATCCGGGACAGGGCAATGAGCAGTTCTTC | CASSQDPGQGNEQFF
TRBJ2-7 | TRBD1 | few | TRBV2 | TGTGCCAGCTCTCGACAGGGGGACTACGAGCAGTACTTC | CASSRQGDYEQYF
TRBJ1-1 | . | few | TRBV29-1 | TGCAGCGGGTTGACAGGCGTCAGGGGCACTGAAGCTTTCTTT | CSGLTGVRGTEAFF
TRBJ1-6 | TRBD1 | . | TRBV6-6 | TGTGCCAGCAGGCCTGGACAGGGAAGAAGCGATTCACCCCTCCACTTT | CASRPGQGRSDSPLHF
TRBJ2-1 | TRBD2 | . | TRBV4-1 | TGCGCCAGCAGCCCTGAGCGGGGGGAATACAATGAGCAGTTCTTC | CASSPERGEYNEQFF
TRBJ2-2 | TRBD1 | . | TRBV2 | TGTGCCAGTTCCGGGACAGGGGGCAAAAGTCCGCTGTTTTTT | CASSGTGGKSPLFF
TRBJ2-7 | TRBD1 | . | TRBV29-1 | TGCAGCGGGTCCTGGGACAGGGGTAACGAGCAGTACTTC | CSGSWDRGNEQYF
TRBJ2-5 | . | . | TRBV20-1 | TGCAGTGCTAGCATCCAAGAGACCCAGTACTTC | CSASIQETQYF
TRBJ1-6 | . | few | TRBV4-1 | TGCGCCAGCAGCCAGGCGGTGGGTCCCCTCCACTTT | CASSQAVGPLHF
TRBJ1-1 | TRBD1 | . | TRBV28 | TGTGCCAGCAGTGCCAACAGGGGTGGCACTGAAGCTTTCTTT | CASSANRGGTEAFF
TRBJ2-5 | TRBD2 | . | TRBV6-4 | TGTGCCAGCAGTCGGACTAGCGGGGGGCAAGAGACCCAGTACTTC | CASSRTSGGQETQYF
TRBJ2-7 | . | few | TRBV7-9 | TGTGCCAGCAGCTCCTATCGGTACGAGCAGTACTTC | CASSSYRYEQYF
TRBJ1-1 | . | . | TRBV5-4 | TGTGCCAGCAGCTTGGCAGCAGGGGCTCCGAACACTGAAGCTTTCTTT | CASSLAAGAPNTEAFF
TRBJ1-2 | . | few | TRBV6-1 | TGTGCCAGCAGTTCTCACTATGGCTACACCTTC | CASSSHYGYTF
TRBJ1-6 | TRBD1 | . | TRBV7-8 | TGTGCCGGCACCCTCGACAGGGGGAATTCACCCCTCCACTTT | CAGTLDRGNSPLHF